This TCR beta chain was identified during a study of control samples from healthy donors and cancer patients. Looked up from germline, CDR1 is SGHTA and CDR2 is FQGNSA. The CDR3 is 15 amino acids. The J segment lost 5 bases and the V segment lost 2 bases, leaving 8 bases of the junction unmatched. Repertoires were generated with immunoSEQ multiplex PCR, while TCRdb's copy carries only in-frame clones and drops some. The repertoire holds 90,000 to 140,000 clones, with around four fifths as singletons. Specimen: blood. The chain carries TRBV7-2 and TRBJ2-5, with 7 bases identical to TRBD2. This sequence originates from a woman in her forties or fifties in good health. In DNA, the CDR3 is TGTGCCAGCAGCTTAACCCCGGGGCGGGGGGAGACCCAGTACTTC. Its translation: CASSLTPGRGETQYF. Combining the CDR3 with reference TRBV7-2 and TRBJ2-5 gives the whole variable domain GAGVSQSPSNKVTEKGKDVELRCDPISGHTALYWYRQSLGQGLEFLIYFQGNSAPDKSGLPSDRFSAERTGGSVSTLTIQRTQQEDSAVYLCASSLTPGRGETQYFGPGTRLLVL.